This T cell receptor (beta chain) was sequenced for a study of blood T cell repertoires in COVID-19. Overall study context: There were acute and convalescent COVID-19 samples, and they came from the United States, Italy and Spain.

CDR1 and CDR2 from the germline V gene are SNHLY and FYNNEI. The CDR3 spans 16 residues. Unmatched junction bases numbered 7, after V lost 6 bases and J lost 0 bases. Sequencing was performed with immunoSEQ multiplex PCR; in TCRdb, only in-frame clones are kept and a portion is missing. The sample lists approximately 210,000 clones; 80% to 90% were seen once. This clonotype was obtained from a woman aged 18-29 years who had recovered from COVID-19. The V and J genes are TRBV2 and TRBJ1-4, with 7 bases matching TRBD1. The specimen sequenced was PBMCs or T cells enriched from blood (not recorded which). The CDR3 spells CASRGTASATNEKLFF. The CDR3, as DNA: TGTGCCAGCAGAGGGACAGCCTCTGCAACTAATGAAAAACTGTTTTTT.